Listed below are T cell receptor beta chains from one sample, sequenced in a study of cytomegalovirus exposure and HLA in healthy donors. Here immunoSEQ multiplex PCR was the method, and the copy in TCRdb shows in-frame clones only, minus some. The data show some 150,000 clones, with approximately 82% seen just once and 1.2% to 1.5% held by the top ten. Material: PBMCs. All receptors come from a man aged 30 to 45 in good health and CMV-seropositive. Each CDR3 is given with its conserved first and last residue. A D gene is named only where the DNA matches it firmly. The listing skips clone size in some rows; elsewhere it reads once, few, many or a size class.

size,V,D,J,DNA,CDR3
NA,TRBV4-1,TRBD2,TRBJ2-3,TGCGCCAGCAGCTATACTAGCGGGGGTACCAGCACAGATACGCAGTATTTT,CASSYTSGGTSTDTQYF
NA,TRBV14,NA,TRBJ2-2,TGTGCCAGCAGTCCCCGGACAGCCGGAACCGGGGAGCTGTTTTTT,CASSPRTAGTGELFF
NA,TRBV5-1,NA,TRBJ2-7,TGCGCCAGCAGCTCCGCGGACAGCTACGAGCAGTACTTC,CASSSADSYEQYF
NA,TRBV11-3,NA,TRBJ2-1,TGTGCCAGCAGCTTAGCAACCTACAATGAGCAGTTCTTC,CASSLATYNEQFF
once,TRBV11-3,NA,TRBJ2-7,TGTGCCAGCAGCTTAGGTGGAGGAAGGCGCTACGAGCAGTACTTC,CASSLGGGRRYEQYF
NA,TRBV5-1,NA,TRBJ2-1,TGCGCCAGCAGCTTGGGGCAGGTTTACAATGAGCAGTTCTTC,CASSLGQVYNEQFF
NA,TRBV7-3,TRBD2,TRBJ2-1,TGTGCCAGCAGCTTACTGCCTAGCGGGTACAATGAGCAGTTCTTC,CASSLLPSGYNEQFF
NA,TRBV6-5,NA,TRBJ1-4,TGTGCCAGCAGAAGCGGATGGGCTAATGAAAAACTGTTTTTT,CASRSGWANEKLFF
NA,TRBV5-1,TRBD1,TRBJ1-1,TGCGCCAGCATGAGGACAGGGAGGATGAACACTGAAGCTTTCTTT,CASMRTGRMNTEAFF
NA,TRBV28,TRBD1,TRBJ1-3,TGTGCCAGCAGTTGGACCGGGACAGGGGTGGGAAACACCATATATTTT,CASSWTGTGVGNTIYF
NA,TRBV6-5,TRBD1,TRBJ2-7,TGTGCCAGCCACCCGGGACAGGCCTCCTACGAGCAGTACTTC,CASHPGQASYEQYF
NA,TRBV23-1,NA,TRBJ2-7,TGCGCCAGCAGTCGAGTTGACACCACCTACGAGCAGTACTTC,CASSRVDTTYEQYF
NA,TRBV18,NA,TRBJ1-1,TGTGCCAGCTCGCGGACAGCCGCGGGCACTGAAGCTTTCTTT,CASSRTAAGTEAFF
NA,TRBV28,NA,TRBJ2-7,TGTGCCAGCAGTCTCCTCGACAGGAGCGAGCAGTACTTC,CASSLLDRSEQYF
NA,TRBV7-3,NA,TRBJ2-2,TGTGCCAGCAGCACGAGAGTCACCGGGGAGCTGTTTTTT,CASSTRVTGELFF
NA,TRBV5-1,NA,TRBJ2-5,TGCGCCAGCAGCCGGGGACAAGAGACCCAGTACTTC,CASSRGQETQYF
NA,TRBV5-1,NA,TRBJ1-2,TGCGCCAGCAGCTTGGGGCAGGGGAGCTATGGCTACACCTTC,CASSLGQGSYGYTF
NA,TRBV11-2,TRBD1,TRBJ1-3,TGTGCCAGCAGCATCCGCCGGGACAGGGTTTTAAACACCATATATTTT,CASSIRRDRVLNTIYF
NA,TRBV6-1,NA,TRBJ2-1,TGTGCCAGCAGTGATGTACAGGGCACCCATATCTACAATGAGCAGTTCTTC,CASSDVQGTHIYNEQFF
NA,TRBV6-5,TRBD2,TRBJ2-1,TGTGCCAGCAGCCGGACTAGCACCCAAAATGAGCCGTTCTTC,CASSRTSTQNEPFF
NA,TRBV2,NA,TRBJ1-5,TGTGCCAGCAGTGAAGGGTCAGGAGGTCAGCCCCAGCATTTT,CASSEGSGGQPQHF
NA,TRBV12-5,TRBD2,TRBJ2-7,TGTGCTAGTGGTTTGGTACCGAAGGGGCGGGAGAGCTACGAGCAGTACTTC,CASGLVPKGRESYEQYF
NA,TRBV5-8,NA,TRBJ1-5,TGTGCCAGCAGCTTGGCCGGGAGGGGGTCCAATCAGCCCCAGCATTTT,CASSLAGRGSNQPQHF
NA,TRBV7-2,TRBD1,TRBJ1-5,TGTGCCAGCAGCCTACAGGGGGATCAGCCCCAGCATTTT,CASSLQGDQPQHF
NA,TRBV6-6,NA,TRBJ1-1,TGTGCCAGCAGTTTGAACACATGGAACACTGAAGCTTTCTTT,CASSLNTWNTEAFF
NA,TRBV2,TRBD1,TRBJ1-1,TGTGCCAGCACGGGTCAGGGGGGCACTGAAGCTTTCTTT,CASTGQGGTEAFF
once,TRBV7-7,TRBD2,TRBJ2-5,TGTGCCAGCAGCTTAGGGGGCAGGGAGGGAGAGACCCAGTACTTC,CASSLGGREGETQYF
NA,TRBV30,NA,TRBJ2-7,TGTGCCTGGAGACTACCCCCGGGACACCACTCCTACGAGCAGTACTTC,CAWRLPPGHHSYEQYF